This TCR beta chain was documented in a study of beta chain features in type 1 diabetes. The study's findings and limits: Patients and controls would share equally any PCR tilt toward shorter templates. The influence of HLA type on TCRB rearrangement stayed undetermined.

A note on this clone: Its antigen is unknown.

Germline CDR1 and CDR2: SEHNR and FQNEAQ (reference sequence). The CDR3 extends over 15 amino acids. Trimming pared 5 bases from V and 7 bases from J, leaving 18 bases between. Reverse transcription of all isolated RNA meant that expressed TCRB transcripts were sequenced. Produced via immunoSEQ multiplex PCR; TCRdb's table is partial and in-frame only. The sample yields over 120,000 clones, 9.2% seen once. This chain links TRBV7-9 with TRBJ2-4, with D possibly TRBD2 on 5 matching bases. Specimen: central memory CD4+ T cells from blood. This sequence was found in a young man in good health. DNA for the CDR3: TGTGCCAGCAGCCCATGGACTGGTCAAGGCAACATTCAGTACTTC. Protein product: CASSPWTGQGNIQYF. The whole variable domain, filled in from reference TRBV7-9 and TRBJ2-4, reads DTGVSQNPRHKITKRGQNVTFRCDPISEHNRLYWYRQTLGQGPEFLTYFQNEAQLEKSRLLSDRFSAERPKGSFSTLEIQRTEQGDSAMYLCASSPWTGQGNIQYFGAGTRLSVL.